A single sample gave rise to the 13 T cell receptor beta chains below, sequenced in a study of cytomegalovirus exposure and HLA in healthy donors. Primers: 60 Vbeta forward and 13 Jbeta reverse. Profiled with immunoSEQ multiplex PCR; TCRdb holds only in-frame clones, not every one. The data show more than 50,000 clones, around 79% seen once. The sample was PBMCs. The receptors derive from a female donor in good health and CMV-seronegative.

The gene calls are TRBV5-1 and TRBJ2-5; 9 bases align to TRBD1. The CDR3 is 14 residues long. Germline CDR1 reads SGHRS; CDR2 reads YFSETQ. The trim removed 4 bases at V and 5 bases at J, leaving 6 bases unmatched. For the CDR3, the DNA is TGCGCCAGCAGCATCGGACAGGGGCGGGAGACCCAGTACTTC. Encoded protein: CASSIGQGRETQYF.

The chain combines TRBV30 with TRBJ1-1; unclear D gene. The CDR3 totals 13 residues. Germline V lookup: CDR1 GTSNPN, CDR2 SVGIG (reference sequence). V was shortened by 0 bases and J by 4 bases, with 9 bases between the two germline ends. CDR3 protein: CAWSVGRATEAFF. As DNA, the CDR3 is TGTGCCTGGAGTGTTGGTCGCGCCACTGAAGCTTTCTTT. The complete variable domain, with remaining parts taken from reference TRBV30 and TRBJ1-1, reads SQTIHQWPATLVQPVGSPLSLECTVEGTSNPNLYWYRQAAGRGLQLLFYSVGIGQISSEVPQNLSASRPQDRQFILSSKKLLLSDSGFYLCAWSVGRATEAFFGQGTRLTVV.

The chain has TRBV19 and TRBJ2-6; D might be TRBD2 (7 bases). Per the germline V gene, CDR1 is LNHDA and CDR2 is SQIVND (reference sequence). Trimming stripped 11 bases from V and 0 bases from J, with 26 bases between. The CDR3 has 19 amino acids. CDR3 protein: CAAKGGGAITRSGANVLTF. CDR3 in DNA: TGTGCCGCTAAAGGTGGGGGGGCCATTACACGCTCTGGGGCCAACGTCCTGACTTTC.

The chain recombines TRBV19 with TRBJ2-5; no clear D gene. Germline V gene data show CDR1 as LNHDA and CDR2 as SQIVND (reference sequence). CDR3 length equals 12 residues. V shed 3 bases and J shed 4 bases, with 6 bases lying between them. The CDR3 region has the DNA TGTGCCAGTAGTATGACGGGAGAGACCCAGTACTTC. Translated: CASSMTGETQYF.

The rearrangement joins TRBV19 to TRBJ2-1; D not certain. V was trimmed by 10 bases and J by 0 bases, leaving 16 bases between them. CDR1 and CDR2 from the germline V gene are LNHDA and SQIVND (reference sequence). The CDR3 length is 15 residues. CDR3 in amino acids: CATSPPESSYNEQFF. The CDR3 bases are TGTGCCACCTCCCCCCCGGAGAGCTCCTACAATGAGCAGTTCTTC.

The chain recombines TRBV18 with TRBJ2-3, with 7 bases lining up with TRBD1. The germline CDR1 and CDR2 sequences are KGHSH and LQKENI. V shed 1 base, J shed 2 bases, and the junction held 3 bases outside the gene matches. This CDR3 is 15 amino acids long. The CDR3 reads CASSPQGANTDTQYF. Here the CDR3 DNA reads TGTGCCAGCTCACCACAGGGGGCTAACACAGATACGCAGTATTTT.

J is TRBJ2-5 and V is TRBV30; 8 bases line up with TRBD2. The germline V gene has CDR1 GTSNPN and CDR2 SVGIG (reference sequence). This CDR3 comprises 16 residues. V lost 3 bases and J lost 2; bases outside the gene matches: 11. CDR3 in amino acids: CAWRRGGSYIQETQYF. The CDR3 region has the DNA TGTGCCTGGAGACGGGGGGGCAGCTATATTCAAGAGACCCAGTACTTC. Together with reference TRBV30 and TRBJ2-5, the CDR3 gives the full variable domain: SQTIHQWPATLVQPVGSPLSLECTVEGTSNPNLYWYRQAAGRGLQLLFYSVGIGQISSEVPQNLSASRPQDRQFILSSKKLLLSDSGFYLCAWRRGGSYIQETQYFGPGTRLLVL.

This clone was seen only a few times. The V and J genes are TRBV19 and TRBJ1-5; 9 nucleotides line up with TRBD1. The CDR3 is made up of 16 amino acids. J gave up 4 bases and V 3 bases, and 7 bases lay outside the gene matches. Germline V lookup: CDR1 LNHDA, CDR2 SQIVND (reference sequence). For the CDR3, the DNA is TGTGCCAGTAGTATGGGACAGGGCCATCCTAATCAGCCCCAGCATTTT. It translates to CASSMGQGHPNQPQHF. The entire variable domain, with the rest obtained from reference TRBV19 and TRBJ1-5, is as follows: DGGITQSPKYLFRKEGQNVTLSCEQNLNHDAMYWYRQDPGQGLRLIYYSQIVNDFQKGDIAEGYSVSREKKESFPLTVTSAQKNPTAFYLCASSMGQGHPNQPQHFGDGTRLSIL.

This clone was detected a few times. The CDR3 sequence: CASSLKLSYEQYF. In nucleotides, the CDR3 is TGTGCCAGCAGTTTAAAACTCTCCTACGAGCAGTACTTC. The chain couples TRBV27 to TRBJ2-7; D not certain. The CDR3 sequence is 13 residues long. Germline lookup yields CDR1 MNHEY and CDR2 SMNVEV (reference sequence). Trimming pared 2 bases from V and 0 bases from J, leaving 5 bases between.

The chain joins TRBV7-2 to TRBJ1-1; tentatively, D is TRBD1 (5 bases). This CDR3 is 15 amino acids long. The V end was cut by 1 base, the J end by 2 bases, with 11 bases between. The germline gives CDR1 SGHTA, CDR2 FQGNSA. In DNA form, the CDR3 reads TGTGCCAGCAGCTTAGTTGGGGGGGGAAACACTGAAGCTTTCTTT. Translating gives CASSLVGGGNTEAFF.

The gene calls are TRBV19 and TRBJ1-5, with 8 bases lining up with TRBD1. V was pared by 3 bases and J by 6 bases, with 16 bases of the junction left unmatched. Germline lookup yields CDR1 LNHDA and CDR2 SQIVND (reference sequence). The CDR3 is 18 amino acids. Here the CDR3 reads CASSMTGDTPPIGQPQHF. The CDR3 DNA follows: TGTGCCAGTAGTATGACAGGGGACACCCCTCCAATAGGTCAGCCCCAGCATTTT.

The rearrangement uses TRBV7-9 and TRBJ2-7, with TRBD2 matching over 15 bases. This CDR3 is built from 17 residues. Germline V lookup: CDR1 SEHNR, CDR2 FQNEAQ (reference sequence). The V and J ends lost 5 bases and 5 bases, in that order; junction bases with no gene match: 10. CDR3 coding DNA: TGTGCCAGCAGCCAATTCGCTGGGACTAGCGGGGGGAACGAGCAGTACTTC. Amino acids: CASSQFAGTSGGNEQYF.

The chain carries TRBV5-1 and TRBJ2-7; D possibly corresponds to TRBD1 (5 bases). Looked up from germline, CDR1 is SGHRS and CDR2 is YFSETQ. The CDR3 extends over 15 amino acids. Trimming shortened V by 4 bases and J by 2 bases, and 16 bases separated the two germline ends. DNA of the CDR3: TGCGCCAGCAGCAAGGAAGGGGTCCAGACCTACGAGCAGTACTTC. This translates into CASSKEGVQTYEQYF.